This T cell receptor beta chain was captured in a study of blood T cell repertoires in COVID-19. The wider study: Both acute and convalescent COVID-19 samples were obtained from the United States, Italy and Spain. T cells, B-cell-depleted T cells, or PBMCs supplied cDNA or gDNA.

TCRdb's table, derived via immunoSEQ multiplex PCR, lists solely in-frame clones and lacks some. Here the sample spans about 320,000 clones, 70% to 90% being singletons. The table lists this clone with a few counts. Germline values: CDR1 GTSNPN, CDR2 SVGIG (reference sequence). The trim removed 5 bases at V and 6 bases at J, leaving 8 bases unmatched. This CDR3 is built from 13 residues. The study assigned cohorts using participant-reported clinical history. Donors in Cohort 3 counted as recovered after two negative PCRs, clearance, or symptom resolution. The TCR originated in a woman aged 18-29 years who had recovered from COVID-19. This rearrangement joins TRBV30 to TRBJ1-1; 8 bases are a match to TRBD1. Sequencing input: PBMCs or T cells enriched from blood (not recorded which). In DNA form, the CDR3 reads TGTGCCTGGGGTGGACAGGGAGGCGCTGAAGCTTTCTTT. Translating it yields CAWGGQGGAEAFF.